This T cell receptor beta chain was sequenced during a study of blood T cell repertoires in COVID-19 (dated by TCRdb to 2019 to 2021). For context, the study as a whole: Samples covering the acute and convalescent phases of COVID-19 were provided by collaborators in the United States, Italy and Spain. The prospective study material was composed of cDNA or gDNA derived from T cells, B-cell-depleted T cells, or PBMCs. Subjects who had been exposed to COVID-19, were actively infected with it, or had recovered from it provided the deeply sampled blood TCRbeta repertoires that made up the dataset. A freely available public database, intended as a resource for researchers studying the immune response to SARS-CoV-2, is where the repertoires were released. The samples were drawn from two sources: the first 160 participants of the ongoing ImmuneRACE study, and 1,000 to 1,500 subjects contributed by 6 global collaborators. A de-identified subject ID, COVID-19 status, age in years and sex were almost always included in the sample metadata. Where available, HLA class I and class II types were obtained from metadata supplied by the sample provider rather than from assay-based typing.

In the prospective study, participants were roughly 18 to 100 years old, resided in about 25 geographic areas of the United States, and were enrolled through a virtual design. Cohort assignment in the prospective study relied on participant-reported clinical history from a screening survey and a study questionnaire. In the prospective study, whole blood, serum and a nasopharyngeal or oropharyngeal swab were collected from each participant by mobile phlebotomists. Prospective study participants could optionally give additional blood draws and questionnaires over a 2-month period. Prospective study blood samples were shipped either frozen or at room temperature before DNA extraction. A remark on this clone: Its antigen remains unidentified. There are no base qualities to consult, and no much larger clone falls within one base.

TCRbeta CDR3 regions were amplified from genomic DNA by means of the immunoSEQ Assay, a bias-controlled multiplex PCR. Concerning the study's data processing: The number of nucleated cells in each sample was estimated from the amplification of reference gene primers within the assay. To quantify the absolute abundance of each unique TCRbeta CDR3 rearrangement, sequence reads were collapsed and filtered. For each sample, productive Simpson clonality was calculated by taking the square root of Simpson's diversity index across productive rearrangements. TCRdb re-hosts the immuneACCESS table, in-frame sequences only. Its copies lack some clones; in the studies checked, an unresolved V gene accounts for under half of them, and the cause for the rest is not known. Clonal size and the V and J genes are those of that table, whereas D and trimming came from the DNA. The sample data list fewer than 500,000 clones, and 70% to 90% of these were observed just once. In total, the top ten clones hold around 0.95% of the sample.

The paper as a whole reports these results and caveats: How much clinical and demographic metadata was included differed by source and by participant, and the metadata was provided uncurated.

This TCR was recovered from a woman younger than 45 with acute COVID-19. The sequencing input was PBMCs or T cells enriched from blood (not recorded which).

The CDR3 reads CASSLDREQYF. The sequence in DNA is TGCGCCAGCAGCTTGGACAGGGAGCAGTACTTC. Recombination joined TRBV5-1 with TRBJ2-7; the D gene is perhaps TRBD1, from 5 matching bases. V loses 0 bases, J loses 7 bases, and the germline ends lie 5 bases apart. The CDR3 has 11 amino acids, counting the end cysteine and phenylalanine. Only CDR3 DNA is held: 33 bases, read in frame from base 1. In the germline V gene, CDR1 corresponds to SGHRS and CDR2 to YFSETQ.